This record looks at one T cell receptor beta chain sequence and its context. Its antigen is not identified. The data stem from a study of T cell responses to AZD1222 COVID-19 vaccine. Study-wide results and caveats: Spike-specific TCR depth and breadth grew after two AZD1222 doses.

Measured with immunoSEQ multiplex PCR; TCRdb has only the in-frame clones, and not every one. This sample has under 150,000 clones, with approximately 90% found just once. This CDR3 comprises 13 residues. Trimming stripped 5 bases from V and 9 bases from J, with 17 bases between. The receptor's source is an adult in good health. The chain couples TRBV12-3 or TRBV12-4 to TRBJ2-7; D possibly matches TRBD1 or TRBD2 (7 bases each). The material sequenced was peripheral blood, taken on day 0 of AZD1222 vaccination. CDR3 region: CASSALQGEGQYF. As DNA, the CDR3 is TGTGCCAGCAGTGCTCTCCAGGGGGAGGGGCAGTACTTC.